This T cell receptor beta chain was sequenced during a study of PD-1 and CTLA-4 blockade in melanoma. The germline V gene encodes CDR1 SEHNR and CDR2 FQNEAQ (reference sequence). CDR3 length equals 13 residues. With 5 bases removed from V and 5 bases from J, the gap between germline ends came to 10 bases. Assay: immunoSEQ multiplex PCR; the TCRdb copy retains only in-frame clones and omits some. Found here are roughly 30,000 clones, approximately 91% of them singletons; the top ten hold over 7%. The sample consisted of CD8+ T cells from peripheral blood, taken before anti-PD-1 treatment. The TCR originated in a human donor with melanoma. The chain joins TRBV7-9 to TRBJ1-5, with unresolved D. The CDR3 is CASSADGDQPQHF. In nucleotides, the CDR3 is TGTGCCAGCAGCGCGGACGGAGATCAGCCCCAGCATTTT.